The 2 T cell receptor beta chains below all came from one sample that was sequenced in a study of T cells in Graves' hyperthyroidism and ophthalmopathy. The CDR3 regions of TCR beta were amplified from RNA transcripts. The study used the HTBI primer set for a first-round RT-PCR of the TCR CDR3. MiXCR, applied by TCRdb to the multiplex PCR reads, yields one record per CDR3 protein. The sample has around 760,000 distinct CDR3 sequences, approximately 40% seen once; the top ten hold approximately 31%. Sequenced sample: blood. The receptors come from a middle-aged woman with Graves' hyperthyroidism.

The chain combines TRBV20-1 with TRBJ2-7; 11 positions agree with TRBD1. The germline gives CDR1 DFQATT, CDR2 SNEGSKA (reference sequence). This CDR3 region has 14 residues. V shed 6 bases and J 4 bases; nucleotides not matched to a gene: 8. The CDR3 region is CSALPGQGDYEQYF. CDR3 DNA: TGCAGTGCGCTGCCGGGACAGGGGGATTACGAGCAGTACTTC.

The CDR3 protein is CASSIGRTDGYTF. The CDR3, as DNA: TGTGCCAGTAGTATCGGGCGGACGGATGGCTACACCTTC. This chain links TRBV19 with TRBJ1-2; D remains unclear. The CDR3 has 13 residues. Trimming pared 3 bases from V and 6 bases from J, leaving 11 bases between. Germline V CDR1 and CDR2: LNHDA, SQIVND (reference sequence).